This TCR beta chain stems from a study of neoadjuvant nivolumab and ipilimumab in lung cancer. Across the whole study: The combination arm added day-1 ipilimumab 1 mg/kg to nivolumab 3 mg/kg on days 1, 15, 29. General study results and limits: Pathologic regression was not significantly tied to TCR clonality. Resected-tumor TCR richness correlated positively with pretherapy blood richness. Only a small number of samples underwent TCR sequencing.

Deletions cut 0 bases from V and 5 bases from J, with 19 bases between. This CDR3 is built from 17 residues. Germline CDR1 and CDR2: SGHDN and FVKESK. Clones were sequenced by immunoSEQ multiplex PCR, and TCRdb holds only the in-frame ones, with some missing. Of 4,000 to 5,500 clones in the sample, more than 60% were seen once. Worth noting for this clone: Antigen: not known.

Material: adjacent normal lung tissue, obtained after neoadjuvant nivolumab, alone or with ipilimumab, at or shortly before surgery. The receptor was isolated from an adult with non-small cell lung cancer. The chain is built from TRBV14 and TRBJ1-1, with no clear D. The CDR3 sequence is CASSQERLGLGRTEAFF. The CDR3 coding sequence is TGTGCCAGCAGCCAAGAGAGATTAGGCCTAGGTCGGACTGAAGCTTTCTTT.